Sequencing of this T cell receptor beta chain was carried out in a study of blood T cell repertoires in COVID-19. As for the study in general: Researchers got acute and convalescent COVID-19 samples from the United States, Italy and Spain. In each case, the material was cDNA or gDNA derived from T cells, B-cell-depleted T cells, or PBMCs.

Original analysis: Reference gene primer amplification gave nucleated cell count estimates. Sequencing was performed with immunoSEQ multiplex PCR; in TCRdb, only in-frame clones are kept and a portion is missing. D and trimming were read from the DNA, whereas the V and J calls and clone size are those reported in that table. The profile covers about 400,000 clones, with about 88% appearing a single time and about 7% taken by the ten largest. The CDR3 has 12 residues. Germline CDR1 is MNHEY and CDR2 is SVGAGI. V lost 0 bases and J 7 bases, leaving 6 bases between the germline ends. Seattle's enrolled individuals joined amid active infection and were then monitored longitudinally.

This sequence was found in a woman aged 55-70 years with COVID-19, enrolled during active disease. The sequenced sample was peripheral blood. V gene TRBV6-5 combines with J gene TRBJ1-1; D gene ambiguous. CDR3: CASSYSAGEAFF. The CDR3 bases are TGTGCCAGCAGTTACTCGGCGGGTGAAGCTTTCTTT.